A single sample is the source of the 16 T cell receptor beta chains below, sequenced in a study of CD8+ T cells in alopecia areata. Investigators isolated RNA and reverse transcribed it into cDNA to act as the sequencing template. Assay used: immunoSEQ multiplex PCR; TCRdb lists only in-frame clones, some missing. The sample includes about 6,900 clones, 55% to 70% of them seen just once. Sample treatment: oral pan-JAK inhibitor, 5-10 mg twice daily. Specimens obtained from alopecia areata patients comprised lesional scalp punch biopsies and peripheral blood. The source was skin, collected at week 4, from a patient treated with tofacitinib. The receptor set was obtained from a human donor with alopecia areata.

The chain employs TRBV5-6 and TRBJ2-3, with 9 bases that match TRBD1. Germline values: CDR1 SGHDT, CDR2 YYEEEE. CDR3 length: 15 residues. V shed 4 bases, J shed 2 bases, and the junction held 5 bases outside the gene matches. The CDR3 loop reads CASSPTGGYTDTQYF. The CDR3 region has the DNA TGTGCCAGCAGCCCCACAGGGGGCTACACAGATACGCAGTATTTT.

The chain uses TRBV5-1 and TRBJ2-2; D is unclear. CDR1 is SGHRS, CDR2 YFSETQ, per germline. Trimming took 0 bases from V and 4 from J, leaving 7 bases between them. The CDR3 has 14 residues. The CDR3 loop is CASSLEAITGELFF. CDR3 DNA: TGCGCCAGCAGCTTGGAAGCAATCACCGGGGAGCTGTTTTTT.

This clone was found a few times. J is TRBJ2-7 and V is TRBV5-1, with TRBD1 matching 7 bases. J gave up 1 base and V 4 bases, and 8 bases lay outside the gene matches. Germline-derived CDR1 and CDR2 are SGHRS and YFSETQ. The CDR3 is made up of 15 amino acids. CDR3 amino acids: CASSPLGTASYEQYF. CDR3 DNA sequence: TGCGCCAGCAGCCCCCTGGGGACAGCGTCCTACGAGCAGTACTTC.

The chain uses TRBV19 and TRBJ2-1; D remains ambiguous. The V end was cut by 8 bases, the J end by 0 bases, with 8 bases between. CDR3 size: 13 residues. Germline CDR1 LNHDA, CDR2 SQIVND (reference sequence). The CDR3 region is CASAVSSYNEQFF. The DNA of the CDR3 is TGTGCCAGTGCGGTGAGCTCCTACAATGAGCAGTTCTTC.

This clone was seen a handful of times. V and J are TRBV6-1 and TRBJ1-4; perhaps TRBD1 as D (6 bases). With 4 bases removed from V and 6 bases from J, the gap between germline ends came to 9 bases. Germline V gene sequence: CDR1 MNHNS, CDR2 SASEGT. There are 13 residues in the CDR3. DNA of the CDR3: TGTGCCAGCAGTGGTAACAGGGATGAAAAACTGTTTTTT. Translating gives CASSGNRDEKLFF.

The chain links TRBV5-1 to TRBJ2-5; D call uncertain. The ends were cut back, 0 bases at V and 11 bases at J, with 32 bases in the middle. Per germline, CDR1 SGHRS and CDR2 YFSETQ. This CDR3 is 19 amino acids long. In DNA, the CDR3 is TGCGCCAGCAGCTTGGAGAGACAACAATGGCCGCTTTTACTCGAAGAGCAGTACTTC. The encoded protein is CASSLERQQWPLLLEEQYF.

The rearrangement joins TRBV6-5 to TRBJ1-2; TRBD1 agrees at 9 bases. The CDR3 is 15 residues long. Per the germline V gene, CDR1 is MNHEY and CDR2 is SVGAGI. V trimming: 5 bases; J trimming: 8 bases; junction bases outside the gene matches: 12. The CDR3 DNA reads as TGTGCCAGCAGTCATGGCACCGGGACAGGGCGCGGCTACACCTTC. This translates into CASSHGTGTGRGYTF.

The chain has TRBV5-5 and TRBJ1-5; 7 bases agree with TRBD1. The CDR3 is 15 residues long. J lost 5 bases, V lost 4 bases, and 9 bases had no gene match. Germline assignment: CDR1 SGHKS and CDR2 YYEKEE (reference sequence). The CDR3 coding sequence is TGTGCCAGCAGCCTCGAGGGGGCGCGTCATCAGCCCCAGCATTTT. Its protein is CASSLEGARHQPQHF.

CDR3 sequence reads: CAWSVVPQANGANVLTF. Here the CDR3 DNA reads TGTGCCTGGAGTGTAGTTCCACAGGCAAATGGGGCCAACGTCCTGACTTTC. The chain employs TRBV30 and TRBJ2-6, with D possibly TRBD1 on 5 matching bases. The CDR3 covers 17 residues. CDR1 and CDR2 from the germline V gene are GTSNPN and SVGIG (reference sequence). Trimming removed 0 bases at V and 3 bases at J, with 15 bases between. Filled out from reference TRBV30 and TRBJ2-6, the complete variable domain reads SQTIHQWPATLVQPVGSPLSLECTVEGTSNPNLYWYRQAAGRGLQLLFYSVGIGQISSEVPQNLSASRPQDRQFILSSKKLLLSDSGFYLCAWSVVPQANGANVLTFGAGSRLTVL.

The chain has TRBV19 and TRBJ2-1; 11 bases map to TRBD2. The trim removed 7 bases at V and 7 bases at J, leaving 3 bases unmatched. CDR3 length equals 13 residues. Germline CDR1 reads LNHDA; CDR2 reads SQIVND (reference sequence). The chain's CDR3 is CASTWTSGNEQFF. DNA of the CDR3: TGTGCCAGTACCTGGACTAGCGGGAATGAGCAGTTCTTC.

The chain has TRBV5-4 and TRBJ2-3; 11 bases align to TRBD2. From germline, CDR1 is SGHNT and CDR2 YYREEE (reference sequence). Trimming cost V 0 bases and J 0 bases; bases outside gene matches: 12. The CDR3 runs to 20 residues. CDR3 bases: TGTGCCAGCAGCTTGGGGGGACTAGCGGCCCAGCTATCTAGCACAGATACGCAGTATTTT. This translates into CASSLGGLAAQLSSTDTQYF.

This clone was found once. The chain has TRBV11-2 and TRBJ2-3; 11 nucleotides align to TRBD2. CDR1 is SGHAT, CDR2 FQNNGV, per germline. The CDR3 sequence is 16 residues long. Trimming removed 3 bases from V and 0 bases from J; junction bases left unmatched: 2. The CDR3 loop is CASSFGTSGSTDTQYF. The CDR3 bases are TGTGCCAGCAGCTTCGGGACTAGCGGCAGCACAGATACGCAGTATTTT. Full variable domain (outside the CDR3, taken from reference TRBV11-2 and TRBJ2-3): EAGVAQSPRYKIIEKRQSVAFWCNPISGHATLYWYQQILGQGPKLLIQFQNNGVVDDSQLPKDRFSAERLKGVDSTLKIQPAKLEDSAVYLCASSFGTSGSTDTQYFGPGTRLTVL.

For the CDR3, the DNA is TGCAGCGTTATACGAACCCTCTACAATGAGCAGTTCTTC. Amino acid sequence: CSVIRTLYNEQFF. This rearrangement joins TRBV29-1 to TRBJ2-1, with D uncertain. The CDR3 runs to 13 residues. V lost 5 bases and J 3 bases, leaving 11 bases between the germline ends. Germline CDR1 and CDR2: SQVTM and ANQGSEA.

This chain joins TRBV7-3 and TRBJ2-1, with D perhaps matching TRBD1 or TRBD2 (6 bases each). Germline values: CDR1 SGHTA, CDR2 FQGTGA. CDR3 size: 15 residues. Trimming removed 5 bases from V and 2 bases from J, with 13 bases in between. CDR3 nucleotides: TGTGCCAGCAGCCCCGGGGGCCTCACCTACAATGAGCAGTTCTTC. Protein: CASSPGGLTYNEQFF.

This clone was detected once. The chain carries TRBV6-5 and TRBJ1-5; D is uncertain. Between the trimmed V and J ends, which lost 10 bases and 7 bases, there was a span of 17 bases. The CDR3 has 13 amino acids. Germline V gene sequence: CDR1 MNHEY, CDR2 SVGAGI. The CDR3 region is CATREGLGQPQHF. In nucleotides, the CDR3 is TGTGCCACCCGGGAAGGGTTGGGCCAGCCCCAGCATTTT.

The gene calls are TRBV7-8 and TRBJ1-5; D gene unclear. CDR1 and CDR2 (germline): SGHVS, FQNEAQ. V was pared by 5 bases and J by 2 bases, with 16 bases between. The CDR3 contains 16 residues. CDR3 region: CASSVLSEGGNQPQHF. For the CDR3, the DNA is TGTGCCAGCAGCGTACTTTCTGAGGGTGGCAATCAGCCCCAGCATTTT.